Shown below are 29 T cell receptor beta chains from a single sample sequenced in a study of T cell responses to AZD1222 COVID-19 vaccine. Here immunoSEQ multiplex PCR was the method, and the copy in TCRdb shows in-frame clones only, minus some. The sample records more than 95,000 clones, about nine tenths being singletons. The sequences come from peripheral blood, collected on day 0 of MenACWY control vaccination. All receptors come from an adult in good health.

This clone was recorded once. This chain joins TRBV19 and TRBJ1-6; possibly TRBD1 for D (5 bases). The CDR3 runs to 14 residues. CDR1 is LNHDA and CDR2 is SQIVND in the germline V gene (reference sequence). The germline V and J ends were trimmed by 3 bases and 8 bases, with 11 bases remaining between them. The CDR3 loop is CASSIGTEYSPLHF. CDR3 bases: TGTGCCAGTAGTATTGGGACGGAATATTCACCCCTCCACTTT.

Here the CDR3 reads CASSSQSEVNYGYTF. CDR3 sequence (DNA): TGTGCCAGCAGCTCACAATCGGAGGTTAACTATGGCTACACCTTC. The gene calls are TRBV11-2 and TRBJ1-2, with unresolved D. This CDR3 is 15 amino acids long. V lost 4 bases and J 1 base, leaving 13 bases between the germline ends. CDR1 SGHAT and CDR2 FQNNGV come from the germline V gene.

This chain's CDR3 is CASSTRAYYEQYF. The CDR3 coding sequence is TGTGCCAGCAGTACCCGGGCCTACTACGAGCAGTACTTC. The genes are TRBV28 and TRBJ2-7; the D is unclear. V lost 5 bases and J 3 bases, leaving 11 bases between the germline ends. Germline V CDR1 and CDR2: MDHEN, SYDVKM. The CDR3 runs to 13 residues.

The CDR3 sequence: CASSHQGQPENTEAFF. DNA for the CDR3: TGCGCCAGCAGTCACCAGGGACAGCCAGAGAACACTGAAGCTTTCTTT. The chain has TRBV23-1 and TRBJ1-1, with 7 bases fitting TRBD1. TRBV23-1 is classed as an ORF, of uncertain function. This CDR3 spans 16 amino acids. J gave up 1 base and V 3 bases, and 8 bases lay outside the gene matches.

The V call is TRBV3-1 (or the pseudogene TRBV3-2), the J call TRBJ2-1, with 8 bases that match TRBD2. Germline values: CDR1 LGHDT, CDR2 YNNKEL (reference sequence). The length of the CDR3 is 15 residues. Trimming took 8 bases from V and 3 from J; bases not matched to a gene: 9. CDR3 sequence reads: CASLGGAGGYNEQFF. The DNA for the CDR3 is TGTGCCAGCCTCGGAGGCGCGGGAGGCTACAATGAGCAGTTCTTC.

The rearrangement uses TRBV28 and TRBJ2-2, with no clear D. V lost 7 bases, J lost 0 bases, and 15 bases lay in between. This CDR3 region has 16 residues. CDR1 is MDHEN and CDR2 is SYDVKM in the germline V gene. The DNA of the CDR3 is TGTGCCAGCATGGTGGGAAAGTTACCGAACACCGGGGAGCTGTTTTTT. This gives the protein CASMVGKLPNTGELFF.

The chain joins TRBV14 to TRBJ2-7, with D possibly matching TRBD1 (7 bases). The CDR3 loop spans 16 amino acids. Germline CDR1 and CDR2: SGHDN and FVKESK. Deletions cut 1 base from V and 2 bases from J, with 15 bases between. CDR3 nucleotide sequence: TGTGCCAGCAGCCAAGGCGGGACAGTAGTAACCTACGAGCAGTACTTC. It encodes CASSQGGTVVTYEQYF.

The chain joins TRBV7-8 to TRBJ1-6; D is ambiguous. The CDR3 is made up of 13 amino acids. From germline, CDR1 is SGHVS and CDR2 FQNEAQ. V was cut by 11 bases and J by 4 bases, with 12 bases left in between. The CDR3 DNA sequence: TGTGCCGCTGGAGATTATTATAATTCACCCCTCCACTTT. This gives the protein CAAGDYYNSPLHF.

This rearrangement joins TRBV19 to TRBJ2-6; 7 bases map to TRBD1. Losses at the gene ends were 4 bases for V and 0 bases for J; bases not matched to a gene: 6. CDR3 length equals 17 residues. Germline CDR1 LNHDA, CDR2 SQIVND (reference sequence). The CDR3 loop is CASSKGQYVSGANVLTF. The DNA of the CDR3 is TGTGCCAGTAGTAAGGGACAGTACGTCTCTGGGGCCAACGTCCTGACTTTC. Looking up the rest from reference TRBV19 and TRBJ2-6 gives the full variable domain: DGGITQSPKYLFRKEGQNVTLSCEQNLNHDAMYWYRQDPGQGLRLIYYSQIVNDFQKGDIAEGYSVSREKKESFPLTVTSAQKNPTAFYLCASSKGQYVSGANVLTFGAGSRLTVL.

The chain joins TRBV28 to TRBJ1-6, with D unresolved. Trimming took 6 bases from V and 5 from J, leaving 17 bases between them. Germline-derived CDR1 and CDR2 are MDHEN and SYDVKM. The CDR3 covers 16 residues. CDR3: CASRSVAVIHNSPLHF. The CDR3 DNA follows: TGTGCCAGCAGGTCAGTCGCAGTGATTCATAATTCACCCCTCCACTTT.

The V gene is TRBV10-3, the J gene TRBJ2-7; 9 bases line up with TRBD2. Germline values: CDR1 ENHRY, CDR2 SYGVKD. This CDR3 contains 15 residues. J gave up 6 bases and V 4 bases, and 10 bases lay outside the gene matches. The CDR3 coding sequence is TGTGCCATCAGTGCGCGCGGGGGGGCCTTCGCCGAGCAGTACGTC. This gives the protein CAISARGGAFAEQYV.

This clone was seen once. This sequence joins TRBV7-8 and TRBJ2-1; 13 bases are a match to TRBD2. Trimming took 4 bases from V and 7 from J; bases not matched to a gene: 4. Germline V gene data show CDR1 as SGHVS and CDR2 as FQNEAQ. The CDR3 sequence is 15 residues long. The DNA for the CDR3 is TGTGCCAGCAGCTCGGGACTAGCGGGAAAGAATGAGCAGTTCTTC. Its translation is CASSSGLAGKNEQFF.

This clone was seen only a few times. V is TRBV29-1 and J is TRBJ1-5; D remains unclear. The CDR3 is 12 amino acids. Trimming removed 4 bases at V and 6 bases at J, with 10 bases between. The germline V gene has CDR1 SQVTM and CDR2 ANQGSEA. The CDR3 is CSVGGGFQPQHF. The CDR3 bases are TGCAGCGTTGGTGGTGGGTTTCAGCCCCAGCATTTT.

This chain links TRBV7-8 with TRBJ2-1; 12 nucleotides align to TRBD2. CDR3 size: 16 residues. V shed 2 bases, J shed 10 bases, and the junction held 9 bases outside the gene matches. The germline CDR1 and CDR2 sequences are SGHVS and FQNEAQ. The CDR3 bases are TGTGCCAGCAGCTTACGCCGCTTCCTAGCGGGGGGGGAGCAGTTCTTC. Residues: CASSLRRFLAGGEQFF. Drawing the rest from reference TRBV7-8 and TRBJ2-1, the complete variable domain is GAGVSQSPRYKVAKRGQDVALRCDPISGHVSLFWYQQALGQGPEFLTYFQNEAQLDKSGLPSDRFFAERPEGSVSTLKIQRTQQEDSAVYLCASSLRRFLAGGEQFFGPGTRLTVL.

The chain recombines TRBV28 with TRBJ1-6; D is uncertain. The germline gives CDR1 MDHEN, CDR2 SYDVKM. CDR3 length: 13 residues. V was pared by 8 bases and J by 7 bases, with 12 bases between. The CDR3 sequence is CASCQTLNSPLHF. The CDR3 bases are TGTGCCAGCTGTCAGACATTAAATTCACCCCTCCACTTT.

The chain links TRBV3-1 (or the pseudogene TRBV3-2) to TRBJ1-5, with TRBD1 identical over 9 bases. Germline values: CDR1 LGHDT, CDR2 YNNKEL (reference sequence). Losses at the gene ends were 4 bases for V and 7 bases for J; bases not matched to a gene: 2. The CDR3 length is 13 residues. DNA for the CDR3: TGTGCCAGCAGCCTACAGGGGGCCCAGCCCCAGCATTTT. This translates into CASSLQGAQPQHF.

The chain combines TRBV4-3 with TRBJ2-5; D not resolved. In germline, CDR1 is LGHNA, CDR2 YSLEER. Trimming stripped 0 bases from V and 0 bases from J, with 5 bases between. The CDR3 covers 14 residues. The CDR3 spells CASSQEWYQETQYF. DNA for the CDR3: TGCGCCAGCAGCCAAGAGTGGTACCAAGAGACCCAGTACTTC.

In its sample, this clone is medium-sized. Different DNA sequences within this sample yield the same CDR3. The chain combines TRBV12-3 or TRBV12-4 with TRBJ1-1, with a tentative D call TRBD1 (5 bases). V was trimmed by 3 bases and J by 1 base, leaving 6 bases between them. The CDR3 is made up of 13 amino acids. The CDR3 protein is CASSFGANTEAFF. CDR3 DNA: TGTGCCAGCAGTTTTGGGGCGAACACTGAAGCTTTCTTT.

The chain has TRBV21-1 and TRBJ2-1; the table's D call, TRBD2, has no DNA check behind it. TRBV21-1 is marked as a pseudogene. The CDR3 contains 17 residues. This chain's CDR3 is CASSKDTRVAHYNEQFF. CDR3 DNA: TGTGCCAGCAGCAAAGACACCCGGGTAGCGCACTACAATGAGCAGTTCTTC.

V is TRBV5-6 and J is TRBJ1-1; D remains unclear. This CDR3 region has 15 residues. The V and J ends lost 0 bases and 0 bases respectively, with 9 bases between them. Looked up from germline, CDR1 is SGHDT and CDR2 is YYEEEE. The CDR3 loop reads CASSLGQVMNTEAFF. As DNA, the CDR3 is TGTGCCAGCAGCTTGGGTCAGGTCATGAACACTGAAGCTTTCTTT.

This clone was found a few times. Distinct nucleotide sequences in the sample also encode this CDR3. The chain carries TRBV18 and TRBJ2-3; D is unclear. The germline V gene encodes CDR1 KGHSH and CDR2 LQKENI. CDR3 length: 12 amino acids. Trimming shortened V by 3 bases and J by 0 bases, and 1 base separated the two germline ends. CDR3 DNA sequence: TGTGCCAGCTCACCGAGCACAGATACGCAGTATTTT. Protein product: CASSPSTDTQYF.

The CDR3 region is CATSDRKGSRPPLHF. The CDR3, as DNA: TGTGCCACCAGTGATAGGAAGGGATCTCGACCACCCCTCCACTTT. The chain links TRBV24-1 to TRBJ1-6; D is ambiguous. V lost 3 bases and J 11 bases, leaving 16 bases between the germline ends. CDR3 size: 15 residues. Germline V lookup: CDR1 KGHDR, CDR2 SFDVKD.

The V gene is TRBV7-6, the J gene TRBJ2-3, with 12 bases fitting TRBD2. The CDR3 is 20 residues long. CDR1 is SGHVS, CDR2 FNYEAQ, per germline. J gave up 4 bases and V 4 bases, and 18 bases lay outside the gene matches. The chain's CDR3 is CASSSRILRLAGDLPDTQYF. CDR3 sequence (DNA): TGTGCCAGCAGCTCTCGAATTCTGAGACTAGCGGGAGATCTTCCAGATACGCAGTATTTT.

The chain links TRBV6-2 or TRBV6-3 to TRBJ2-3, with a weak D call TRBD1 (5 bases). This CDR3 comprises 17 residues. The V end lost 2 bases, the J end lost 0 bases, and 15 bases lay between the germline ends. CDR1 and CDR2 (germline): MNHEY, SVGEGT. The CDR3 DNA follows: TGTGCCAGCAGTTACGTGGTGGGGCAGAAGAGCACAGATACGCAGTATTTT. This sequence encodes CASSYVVGQKSTDTQYF.

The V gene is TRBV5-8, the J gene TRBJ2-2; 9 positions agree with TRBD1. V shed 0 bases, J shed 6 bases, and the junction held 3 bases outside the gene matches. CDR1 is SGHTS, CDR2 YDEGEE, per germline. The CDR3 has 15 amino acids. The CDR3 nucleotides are TGTGCCAGCAGCTTGGGGGACAGGGTGCCCGGGGAGCTGTTTTTT. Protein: CASSLGDRVPGELFF.

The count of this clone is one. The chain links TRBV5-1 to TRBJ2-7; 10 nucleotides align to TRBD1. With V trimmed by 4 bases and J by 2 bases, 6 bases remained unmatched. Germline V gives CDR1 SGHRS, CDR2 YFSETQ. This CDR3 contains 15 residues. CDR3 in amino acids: CASSVEGTGAYEQYF. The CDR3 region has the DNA TGCGCCAGCAGCGTTGAGGGGACAGGGGCCTACGAGCAGTACTTC.

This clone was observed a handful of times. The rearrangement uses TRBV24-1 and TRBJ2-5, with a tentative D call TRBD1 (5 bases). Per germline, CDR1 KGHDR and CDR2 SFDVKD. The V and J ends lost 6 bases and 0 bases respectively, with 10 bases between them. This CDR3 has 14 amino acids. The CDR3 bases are TGTGCCACCAGTCCGCGACAGAACCAAGAGACCCAGTACTTC. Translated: CATSPRQNQETQYF.

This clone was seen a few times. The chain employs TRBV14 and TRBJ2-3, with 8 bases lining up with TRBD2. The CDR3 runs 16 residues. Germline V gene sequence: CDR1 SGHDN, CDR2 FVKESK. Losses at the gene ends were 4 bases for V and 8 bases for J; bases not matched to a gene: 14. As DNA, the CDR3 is TGTGCCAGCAGCCCTCTGGGACTAGAGATGGGGGGTACGCAGTATTTT. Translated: CASSPLGLEMGGTQYF.

CDR3 region: CASSLETSGSSYEQYF. As DNA, the CDR3 is TGTGCCAGCAGTTTAGAGACTAGCGGGAGCTCCTACGAGCAGTACTTC. V is TRBV28 and J is TRBJ2-7, with TRBD2 matching 12 bases. Losses at the gene ends were 2 bases for V and 0 bases for J; bases not matched to a gene: 2. The CDR3 is made up of 16 amino acids. CDR1 is MDHEN and CDR2 is SYDVKM in the germline V gene.